The 4 T cell receptor beta chains listed next were all sequenced from one sample in a study of Tregs in tolerant kidney transplant recipients. Clones were sequenced by immunoSEQ multiplex PCR, and TCRdb holds only the in-frame ones, with some missing. This table has 120,000 or so clones, 92% appearing once. Input material: CD4+ T cells from blood. The receptors shown here come from a human donor in good health.

Only one count was recorded for this clone. The chain joins TRBV29-1 to TRBJ2-3; D may be TRBD2 (6 bases). The ends were cut back, 1 base at V and 1 base at J, with 15 bases in the middle. Germline CDR1 SQVTM, CDR2 ANQGSEA. CDR3 size: 16 residues. The CDR3 protein is CSVEGGGTWGTDTQYF. As DNA, the CDR3 is TGCAGCGTTGAAGGGGGCGGGACCTGGGGCACAGATACGCAGTATTTT.

The chain combines TRBV5-1 with TRBJ1-2, with TRBD1 matching 9 bases. CDR1 is SGHRS and CDR2 is YFSETQ in the germline V gene. The CDR3 has 15 residues. With 2 bases clipped from V and 4 bases from J, the junction kept 6 bases outside the gene matches. DNA for the CDR3: TGCGCCAGCAGCTTCAGGACAGGGGTTAGCTATGGCTACACCTTC. Its protein is CASSFRTGVSYGYTF.

This sequence joins TRBV5-1 and TRBJ1-6, with D possibly matching TRBD1 (5 bases). V was cut by 3 bases and J by 1 base, with 14 bases left in between. The CDR3 consists of 17 residues. The germline V gene has CDR1 SGHRS and CDR2 YFSETQ. CDR3 in DNA: TGCGCCAGCAGCTCAACCCCGGGGGAGTCCTATAATTCACCCCTCCACTTT. This sequence encodes CASSSTPGESYNSPLHF.

This sequence joins TRBV5-4 and TRBJ2-2; 9 bases agree with TRBD1. The trim removed 2 bases at V and 4 bases at J, leaving 3 bases unmatched. CDR1 is SGHNT and CDR2 is YYREEE in the germline V gene (reference sequence). The CDR3 spans 15 residues. In DNA form, the CDR3 reads TGTGCCAGCAGCTTACAGGGGGCGGGCACCGGGGAGCTGTTTTTT. Amino acids: CASSLQGAGTGELFF.